The 19 T cell receptor beta chains listed next were all sequenced from one sample in a study of blood T cell repertoires in COVID-19. TCRdb's table, derived via immunoSEQ multiplex PCR, lists solely in-frame clones and lacks some. Among about 200,000 clones, about 88% were seen once, and the ten largest hold around 5.8%. Material: peripheral blood. Receptors were obtained from a man aged 35 to 55 with active or convalescent COVID-19.

This chain connects TRBV6-6 to TRBJ1-2; possibly TRBD1 for D (5 bases). Trimming removed 2 bases at V and 4 bases at J, with 14 bases between. The germline V gene encodes CDR1 MNHNY and CDR2 SVGAGI (reference sequence). CDR3 length equals 15 residues. The CDR3 bases are TGTGCCAGCAGTTACGGGTCCAGGGTTAGCTATGGCTACACCTTC. Translated: CASSYGSRVSYGYTF.

The chain links TRBV3-1 (or the pseudogene TRBV3-2) to TRBJ2-7; 8 nucleotides agree with TRBD2. The CDR3 length is 14 residues. CDR1 is LGHDT, CDR2 YNNKEL, per germline (reference sequence). V was clipped by 4 bases and J by 1 base; unmatched bases: 3. The CDR3 nucleotides are TGTGCCAGCAGCCCTACTAGCGGTTCCTACGAGCAGTACTTC. Protein: CASSPTSGSYEQYF.

The rearrangement uses TRBV5-4 and TRBJ2-5, with 7 bases that match TRBD1. Looked up from germline, CDR1 is SGHNT and CDR2 is YYREEE (reference sequence). V lost 6 bases to trimming and J lost 5 bases; unmatched junction nucleotides: 10. CDR3 length: 14 residues. The CDR3: CASNNRGGRETQYF. The CDR3 coding sequence is TGTGCCAGCAACAACAGGGGTGGACGGGAGACCCAGTACTTC. Variable domain in full (rest from reference TRBV5-4 and TRBJ2-5): ETGVTQSPTHLIKTRGQQVTLRCSSQSGHNTVSWYQQALGQGPQFIFQYYREEENGRGNFPPRFSGLQFPNYSSELNVNALELDDSALYLCASNNRGGRETQYFGPGTRLLVL.

The V gene is TRBV5-1, the J gene TRBJ1-4; 8 positions match TRBD1. Germline CDR1 is SGHRS and CDR2 is YFSETQ. Trimming removed 0 bases from V and 7 bases from J; junction bases left unmatched: 8. CDR3 length: 16 residues. In DNA, the CDR3 is TGCGCCAGCAGCTTGGATCACGGACAGGGTGGTGAAAAACTGTTTTTT. It specifies CASSLDHGQGGEKLFF.

The V call is TRBV18, the J call TRBJ1-2, with 7 bases that match TRBD1. V dropped 3 bases and J dropped 4; count of bases not matched to a gene: 2. This CDR3 region has 13 residues. Per the germline V gene, CDR1 is KGHSH and CDR2 is LQKENI. CDR3 region: CASSPRDSYGYTF. The CDR3 region has the DNA TGTGCCAGCTCACCCCGGGACAGCTATGGCTACACCTTC. Supplemented by reference TRBV18 and TRBJ1-2, the full variable domain reads NAGVMQNPRHLVRRRGQEARLRCSPMKGHSHVYWYRQLPEEGLKFMVYLQKENIIDESGMPKERFSAEFPKEGPSILRIQQVVRGDSAAYFCASSPRDSYGYTFGSGTRLTVV.

V usage is TRBV28 and J usage is TRBJ2-1; TRBD2 might be the D (5 bases). V lost 2 bases and J lost 10, with 12 bases in between. Germline-derived CDR1 and CDR2 are MDHEN and SYDVKM. The CDR3 runs to 13 residues. The CDR3: CASSLAARGEQFF. DNA of the CDR3: TGTGCCAGCAGTTTAGCGGCCCGCGGGGAGCAGTTCTTC.

V usage is TRBV14 and J usage is TRBJ2-7; D may be TRBD2 (5 bases). CDR3 length: 16 residues. With 4 bases removed from V and 0 bases from J, the gap between germline ends came to 16 bases. Germline V lookup: CDR1 SGHDN, CDR2 FVKESK. DNA of the CDR3: TGTGCCAGCAGCCGGATCCTCGGGGATAGCTCCTACGAGCAGTACTTC. It encodes CASSRILGDSSYEQYF.

The rearrangement joins TRBV7-2 to TRBJ1-1, with D perhaps matching TRBD1 (5 bases). The CDR3 loop spans 11 amino acids. Germline V lookup: CDR1 SGHTA, CDR2 FQGNSA. The V end was cut by 5 bases, the J end by 7 bases, with 8 bases between. The CDR3 DNA sequence: TGTGCCAGCAGCGGGGCCGTTGAAGCTTTCTTT. It specifies CASSGAVEAFF.

V is TRBV5-6 and J is TRBJ2-1; 8 bases map to TRBD2. The ends lost 3 bases at V and 1 base at J; junction bases unmatched: 6. There are 16 residues in the CDR3. Per the germline V gene, CDR1 is SGHDT and CDR2 is YYEEEE. The CDR3 region is CASSSLSGRSYNEQFF. The CDR3 nucleotides are TGTGCCAGCAGCTCTCTAAGCGGGAGATCCTACAATGAGCAGTTCTTC.

The rearrangement links TRBV27 to TRBJ1-2; 7 bases line up with TRBD1. The germline gives CDR1 MNHEY, CDR2 SMNVEV (reference sequence). J lost 4 bases, V lost 0 bases, and 8 bases had no gene match. The CDR3 is 16 residues long. In DNA, the CDR3 is TGTGCCAGCAGTTTATCTGGACAGGTGGGGGCCTATGGCTACACCTTC. Protein sequence: CASSLSGQVGAYGYTF.

The chain is built from TRBV7-2 and TRBJ1-2, with D maybe TRBD1 (6 bases). The germline V and J ends were trimmed by 5 bases and 4 bases, with 17 bases remaining between them. CDR3 length: 15 amino acids. Germline V gene sequence: CDR1 SGHTA, CDR2 FQGNSA. Written as DNA, the CDR3 is TGTGCCAGCAGCCCCGGCTTGGACAGACTCTATGGCTACACCTTC. This codes for CASSPGLDRLYGYTF.

The genes are TRBV19 and TRBJ1-6, with D perhaps matching TRBD1 (6 bases). This CDR3 is built from 15 residues. V was cut by 5 bases and J by 7 bases, with 15 bases left in between. The germline V gene encodes CDR1 LNHDA and CDR2 SQIVND (reference sequence). This CDR3 reads CASSSQGSRNSPLHF. In nucleotides, the CDR3 is TGTGCCAGTAGTTCACAGGGATCTAGGAATTCACCCCTCCACTTT.

This clone was seen just once. The rearrangement joins TRBV28 to TRBJ1-2; D unresolved. The CDR3 is made up of 13 amino acids. From germline, CDR1 is MDHEN and CDR2 SYDVKM. The V and J ends lost 5 bases and 6 bases respectively, with 13 bases between them. CDR3 DNA: TGTGCCAGCAGTCCTCAGGAACCTCATGGCTACACCTTC. It is translated as CASSPQEPHGYTF.

The chain employs TRBV7-2 and TRBJ1-2, with TRBD1 matching over 7 bases. The CDR3 totals 12 residues. CDR1 is SGHTA and CDR2 is FQGNSA in the germline V gene. V lost 6 bases and J lost 7; bases outside the gene matches: 5. CDR3 sequence (DNA): TGTGCCAGCAGTAGGGGACAGTTTGGCTACACCTTC. It translates to CASSRGQFGYTF.

This sequence joins TRBV30 and TRBJ2-6; D gene uncertain. V lost 4 bases, J lost 3 bases, and 16 bases lay in between. CDR3 size: 16 residues. CDR1 is GTSNPN, CDR2 SVGIG, per germline (reference sequence). As DNA, the CDR3 is TGTGCCTGGACCGTAATCGGGTTTCGTGGGGCCAACGTCCTGACTTTC. Amino acids: CAWTVIGFRGANVLTF.

CDR3 DNA: TGTGCCAGCAGCGCCAGGTGGGTCGGCGTAGGGGTACATGAGCAGTTCTTC. Translated, it gives CASSARWVGVGVHEQFF. The rearrangement links TRBV7-9 to TRBJ2-1; possibly TRBD1 for D (5 bases). Per germline, CDR1 SEHNR and CDR2 FQNEAQ (reference sequence). V was trimmed by 5 bases and J by 8 bases, leaving 25 bases between them. CDR3 size: 17 residues.

The V gene is TRBV6-6, the J gene TRBJ2-7, with 7 bases lining up with TRBD2. Losses at the gene ends were 5 bases for V and 2 bases for J; bases not matched to a gene: 3. Germline assignment: CDR1 MNHNY and CDR2 SVGAGI (reference sequence). The CDR3 consists of 13 residues. The DNA of the CDR3 is TGTGCCAGCAGTGCCACTAGCGCCTACGAGCAGTACTTC. It codes for CASSATSAYEQYF.

The rearrangement joins TRBV7-6 to TRBJ2-5, with TRBD2 identical over 13 bases. CDR1 is SGHVS, CDR2 FNYEAQ, per germline. This CDR3 comprises 16 residues. The trim removed 5 bases at V and 5 bases at J, leaving 8 bases unmatched. Here the CDR3 DNA reads TGTGCCAGCAGCACCAGGACTAGCGGGAGCGTGGAGACCCAGTACTTC. It codes for CASSTRTSGSVETQYF. The whole variable domain, remainder taken from reference TRBV7-6 and TRBJ2-5, is GAGVSQSPRYKVTKRGQDVALRCDPISGHVSLYWYRQALGQGPEFLTYFNYEAQQDKSGLPNDRFSAERPEGSISTLTIQRTEQRDSAMYRCASSTRTSGSVETQYFGPGTRLLVL.

This clone turned up a few times. The chain is built from TRBV7-9 and TRBJ1-6, with D possibly matching TRBD1 (6 bases). Germline values: CDR1 SEHNR, CDR2 FQNEAQ (reference sequence). This CDR3 is built from 15 residues. The V end was cut by 3 bases, the J end by 7 bases, with 13 bases between. The CDR3 loop reads CASSFVGANNSPLHF. In nucleotides, the CDR3 is TGTGCCAGCAGCTTTGTGGGGGCCAACAATTCACCCCTCCACTTT.